Below are 16 T cell receptor beta chains sequenced from a single sample in a study of cytomegalovirus exposure and HLA in healthy donors. 60 Vbeta and 13 Jbeta primers were used in PCR. The data were produced by immunoSEQ multiplex PCR, yet TCRdb's version contains in-frame clones alone and is incomplete. The repertoire holds under 200,000 clones, with roughly 70% as singletons. Sample: PBMCs. The receptors originated from a woman between 45 and 65 years old in good health and CMV-seropositive.

Only a few counts were recorded for this clone. V is TRBV6-1 and J is TRBJ1-6; D not resolved. Germline V gene sequence: CDR1 MNHNS, CDR2 SASEGT. V lost 5 bases, J lost 0 bases, and 5 bases lay in between. The CDR3 runs to 14 residues. The CDR3 here is CASSRSSYNSPLHF. The CDR3 DNA is TGTGCCAGCAGTAGGAGCTCCTATAATTCACCCCTCCACTTT.

The chain links TRBV5-1 to TRBJ1-1; 7 nucleotides line up with TRBD1. The CDR3 totals 14 residues. V lost 4 bases and J lost 0; bases outside the gene matches: 3. CDR1 is SGHRS and CDR2 is YFSETQ in the germline V gene. CDR3: CASSPTGLNTEAFF. The DNA for the CDR3 is TGCGCCAGCAGCCCGACAGGGTTGAACACTGAAGCTTTCTTT.

This chain connects TRBV5-1 to TRBJ2-7, with 7 bases identical to TRBD1. The CDR3 covers 16 residues. Trimming took 4 bases from V and 5 from J; bases not matched to a gene: 15. CDR1 SGHRS and CDR2 YFSETQ come from the germline V gene. CDR3 sequence: CASSNSPTGWRHEQYF. The DNA of the CDR3 is TGCGCCAGCAGCAATAGCCCGACAGGGTGGCGACACGAGCAGTACTTC.

A few counts support this clone. The chain joins TRBV9 to TRBJ1-3, with TRBD1 matching 7 bases. Germline V gene data show CDR1 as SGDLS and CDR2 as YYNGEE. The CDR3 is 16 residues long. Trimming cost V 0 bases and J 0 bases; bases outside gene matches: 3. Written as DNA, the CDR3 is TGTGCCAGCAGCGTAGGGGGACAGTTCTCTGGAAACACCATATATTTT. Translating it yields CASSVGGQFSGNTIYF.

This clone was observed a few times. The V and J genes are TRBV9 and TRBJ2-2; TRBD2 is a possible D gene (6 bases). The CDR3 length is 16 residues. Trimming removed 0 bases from V and 7 bases from J, with 16 bases in between. CDR1 is SGDLS and CDR2 is YYNGEE in the germline V gene. The CDR3: CASSVGGTSVGGELFF. The CDR3, as DNA: TGTGCCAGCAGCGTAGGGGGGACTTCAGTGGGCGGGGAGCTGTTTTTT.

V usage is TRBV18 and J usage is TRBJ1-3; 8 bases are shared with TRBD1. Trimming took 2 bases from V and 4 from J; bases not matched to a gene: 13. The CDR3 consists of 18 residues. The germline CDR1 and CDR2 sequences are KGHSH and LQKENI. CDR3 sequence (DNA): TGTGCCAGCTCACCAAGGAGGTTCGGACAGGGAGTAGGAAACACCATATATTTT. Its protein product is CASSPRRFGQGVGNTIYF.

This chain uses TRBV11-1 with TRBJ1-1; no clear D gene. The V gene lost 1 base and the J gene lost 4 bases, with 19 bases spanning the gap. The germline V gene encodes CDR1 SGHAT and CDR2 FQDESV (reference sequence). This CDR3 region has 17 residues. The CDR3 nucleotides are TGTGCCAGCAGCTTAGGATCCCTAGGATCGGGGTCCACTGAAGCTTTCTTT. This codes for CASSLGSLGSGSTEAFF.

This chain uses TRBV5-4 with TRBJ1-1, with TRBD1 identical over 8 bases. The junction had 8 bases not matched to a gene; V was cut back by 0 bases and J by 4 bases. Germline V CDR1 and CDR2: SGHNT, YYREEE (reference sequence). The CDR3 runs 16 residues. CDR3: CASSLAYQGASTEAFF. The CDR3 DNA reads TGTGCCAGCAGCTTGGCCTATCAGGGGGCAAGCACTGAAGCTTTCTTT.

The gene calls are TRBV5-5 and TRBJ1-1; D not certain. Trimming pared 4 bases from V and 1 base from J, leaving 14 bases between. CDR1 and CDR2 (germline): SGHKS, YYEKEE (reference sequence). This CDR3 comprises 15 residues. The CDR3 coding sequence is TGTGCCAGCAGCGTGCTCGGAGGAAGGAACACTGAAGCTTTCTTT. Protein sequence: CASSVLGGRNTEAFF.

This clone was counted only a few times. The gene calls are TRBV5-5 and TRBJ2-7; perhaps TRBD2 as D (5 bases). V lost 2 bases and J lost 0, with 12 bases in between. The CDR3 runs to 15 residues. Germline V lookup: CDR1 SGHKS, CDR2 YYEKEE (reference sequence). Here the CDR3 reads CASSFGLSSSYEQYF. As DNA, the CDR3 is TGTGCCAGCAGCTTTGGACTTTCCAGCTCCTACGAGCAGTACTTC.

This sequence joins TRBV19 and TRBJ1-2; TRBD1 matches 7 bases. This CDR3 has 13 amino acids. Germline V lookup: CDR1 LNHDA, CDR2 SQIVND (reference sequence). J lost 6 bases, V lost 6 bases, and 7 bases had no gene match. The CDR3 here is CASRYDRENGYTF. The CDR3 DNA is TGTGCCAGTAGATACGACAGGGAGAATGGCTACACCTTC.

The chain employs TRBV18 and TRBJ2-7; 7 bases align to TRBD2. The CDR3 totals 15 residues. Germline assignment: CDR1 KGHSH and CDR2 LQKENI. V shed 8 bases, J shed 2 bases, and the junction held 12 bases outside the gene matches. CDR3 DNA: TGTGCCAGCCGAGGCCCGCCTAGCGGAACCTACGAGCAGTACTTC. It specifies CASRGPPSGTYEQYF.

J is TRBJ1-2 and V is TRBV2; D is perhaps TRBD1 (6 bases). Per germline, CDR1 SNHLY and CDR2 FYNNEI. The CDR3 is 15 amino acids. V was cut by 4 bases and J by 2 bases, with 14 bases left in between. CDR3 region: CASSVLQGLNYGYTF. The CDR3, as DNA: TGTGCCAGCAGTGTTCTACAGGGCCTAAACTATGGCTACACCTTC.

V and J are TRBV5-1 and TRBJ2-3; possible D gene TRBD1, 7 bases. Trimming pared 4 bases from V and 0 bases from J, leaving 12 bases between. The V gene's germline CDR1 is SGHRS and CDR2 YFSETQ. The CDR3 spans 15 residues. The CDR3 sequence: CASSGGTASTDTQYF. In nucleotides, the CDR3 is TGCGCCAGCAGCGGAGGGACAGCTAGCACAGATACGCAGTATTTT.

About this clone: Additional DNA sequences in this sample encode the identical CDR3. This chain connects TRBV2 to TRBJ2-7; the match to TRBD1 covers 9 bases. The V segment lost 1 base and the J segment 3 bases; nucleotides outside the gene matches: 4. Germline CDR1 and CDR2: SNHLY and FYNNEI. The CDR3 totals 15 residues. DNA of the CDR3: TGTGCCAGCAGTGAAGACACAGGGGGCGGCTACGAGCAGTACTTC. As protein: CASSEDTGGGYEQYF.

DNA for the CDR3: TGTGCCAGCAGGAGAGGGACTACCCAAGAGACCCAGTACTTC. This encodes CASRRGTTQETQYF. The chain carries TRBV6-5 and TRBJ2-5, with TRBD2 matching over 7 bases. The CDR3 is made up of 14 amino acids. V was clipped by 6 bases and J by 1 base; unmatched bases: 5. The germline CDR1 and CDR2 sequences are MNHEY and SVGAGI.